Below, 9 T cell receptor beta chains from the same sample are listed, as sequenced in a study of T-cell memory formation after mild COVID-19. TCRdb recomputed calls from the 5' RACE reads with MiXCR, one row per CDR3 protein. The profile covers 100,000 to 150,000 distinct CDR3 sequences, with about 18% appearing a single time and 4.5% to 6.5% taken by the ten largest. The specimen sequenced was PBMCs or a T cell subset sorted from them (not recorded which). The receptors come from a young man who had mild COVID-19 (a few samples of this study predate the infection). Cell type and time point are not known.

V and J are TRBV6-5 and TRBJ2-1, with D perhaps given as TRBD1 or TRBD2 (6 bases each). This CDR3 region has 13 residues. Between the trimmed V and J ends, which lost 2 bases and 8 bases, there was a span of 10 bases. Germline values: CDR1 MNHEY, CDR2 SVGAGI. The CDR3, as DNA: TGTGCCAGCAGTTACAAGGGGGGCTATGAGCAGTTCTTC. Residues: CASSYKGGYEQFF.

This clonotype turned up a few times. V gene TRBV7-2 combines with J gene TRBJ2-6, with unresolved D. The germline V and J ends were trimmed by 5 bases and 0 bases, with 11 bases remaining between them. Germline V gives CDR1 SGHTA, CDR2 FQGNSA. The CDR3 is 16 amino acids. The CDR3 is CASSVSSGSGANVLTF. In DNA, the CDR3 is TGTGCCAGCAGCGTTAGTTCGGGCTCTGGGGCCAACGTCCTGACTTTC.

The chain carries TRBV4-3 and TRBJ1-1, with a tentative D call TRBD1 (5 bases). The CDR3 is made up of 15 amino acids. Trimming left V 0 bases short and J 3 bases short, with 11 bases between. CDR1 and CDR2 (germline): LGHNA, YSLEER. The CDR3 DNA reads TGCGCCAGCAGCCAAGAGGGCAGGGCGGACACTGAAGCTTTCTTT. As protein: CASSQEGRADTEAFF.

This clonotype showed up many times. The chain carries TRBV3-1 and TRBJ2-7, with no clear D. The V gene's germline CDR1 is LGHDT and CDR2 YNNKEL (reference sequence). This CDR3 is 12 amino acids long. Trimming left V 4 bases short and J 1 base short, with 5 bases between. CDR3 coding DNA: TGTGCCAGCAGCCTAGGTTCCTACGAGCAGTACGTC. Its protein is CASSLGSYEQYV.

This chain connects TRBV7-2 to TRBJ2-3; 7 bases agree with TRBD2. The V segment lost 1 base and the J segment 4 bases; nucleotides outside the gene matches: 5. The germline V gene encodes CDR1 SGHTA and CDR2 FQGNSA. CDR3 length: 15 residues. The chain's CDR3 is CASSLESTSADTQYF. CDR3 DNA: TGTGCCAGCAGCTTAGAGTCTACTAGCGCAGATACGCAGTATTTT.

The chain links TRBV12-3 or TRBV12-4 to TRBJ2-1, with 8 bases matching TRBD1. J was trimmed by 5 bases and V by 7 bases; bases with no gene match: 4. There are 13 residues in the CDR3. The CDR3 coding sequence is TGTGCCAGCACTCAGACAGGGGACAATGAGCAGTTCTTC. Its translation: CASTQTGDNEQFF.

The rearrangement uses TRBV9 and TRBJ1-2; 11 nucleotides match TRBD1. From germline, CDR1 is SGDLS and CDR2 YYNGEE. The CDR3 runs 16 residues. V lost 3 bases to trimming and J lost 6 bases; unmatched junction nucleotides: 10. Written as DNA, the CDR3 is TGTGCCAGCAGCGATGGACAGGGGGCAAAACTGCATGGCTACACCTTC. It encodes CASSDGQGAKLHGYTF.

The J gene is TRBJ2-5, the V gene TRBV11-3; D is uncertain. The CDR3 covers 13 residues. Trimming removed 1 base from V and 5 bases from J, with 8 bases in between. CDR1 is SGHNT and CDR2 is YENEEA in the germline V gene. The CDR3 DNA reads TGTGCCAGCAGCTTAGGGGCACTGGAGACCCAGTACTTC. The encoded protein is CASSLGALETQYF.

The chain uses TRBV23-1 and TRBJ2-7; 7 nucleotides line up with TRBD1. TRBV23-1 is treated as an ORF (open reading frame) with a function not yet certain. Losses at the gene ends were 6 bases for V and 6 bases for J; bases not matched to a gene: 17. This CDR3 is built from 16 residues. The CDR3 is CASSPPWERQGPEQYV. The CDR3 DNA follows: TGCGCCAGCAGCCCTCCGTGGGAGCGACAGGGCCCCGAGCAGTACGTC.